This T cell receptor (beta chain) was identified in a study of blood T cells in healthy people across ages. Germline V gene data show CDR1 as SGHVS and CDR2 as FNYEAQ. This CDR3 spans 16 amino acids. Trimming removed 2 bases from V and 0 bases from J, with 13 bases in between. It was with a sample-barcoded 5' primer and a J-beta primer mix that a second PCR of roughly 7 to 12 cycles was run. TCRdb called the 5' RACE reads again in MiXCR, with one record for every CDR3 protein. The sample lists approximately 1,700,000 distinct CDR3 sequences, approximately 40% occurring once. This clonotype was counted between two and nine times.

The specimen was blood. The chain links TRBV7-6 to TRBJ1-2; D not certain. The source is a human donor in good health. CDR3 in amino acids: CASSLTGERSNYGYTF. The CDR3 nucleotides read TGTGCCAGCAGCTTAACGGGAGAAAGGTCTAACTATGGCTACACCTTC.